These 31 T cell receptor beta chains share one sample of origin, sequenced in a study of CD8 T cells in ankylosing spondylitis. Regarding the study as a whole: Ankylosing spondylitis blood appeared to be characterized by a TCR beta motif of fewer than ten highly homologous variants.

TCRdb passed the 5' RACE reads through MiXCR, listing each CDR3 protein once. This sample has a few hundred thousand distinct CDR3 sequences, with about 13% found just once. Their antigens are not known. The material sequenced was blood, either unsorted or a sorted T cell fraction (not recorded which). Source of these receptors: a male donor with ankylosing spondylitis.

This sequence joins TRBV4-1 and TRBJ2-5; no reliable D call. CDR3 length: 13 residues. The ends were cut back, 5 bases at V and 5 bases at J, with 12 bases in the middle. CDR1 is MGHRA, CDR2 YSYEKL, per germline. The CDR3: CASSRLLRETQYF. In DNA form, the CDR3 reads TGCGCCAGCAGCAGGCTGTTGCGCGAGACCCAGTACTTC.

The rearrangement links TRBV5-1 to TRBJ2-2, with D possibly being TRBD1 (5 bases). The V end lost 1 base, the J end lost 1 base, and 17 bases lay between the germline ends. There are 18 residues in the CDR3. CDR1 is SGHRS and CDR2 is YFSETQ in the germline V gene. The CDR3 loop is CASSLYRGVNLNTGELFF. In nucleotides, the CDR3 is TGCGCCAGCAGCTTGTATAGGGGCGTAAACCTGAACACCGGGGAGCTGTTTTTT.

V and J are TRBV20-1 and TRBJ2-3; 7 bases are a match to TRBD1. Germline loops: CDR1 DFQATT, CDR2 SNEGSKA (reference sequence). This CDR3 has 15 amino acids. After removal of 5 bases from V and 0 bases from J, the junction contained 8 bases not matched to a gene. Here the CDR3 DNA reads TGCAGTGCTCGCACAGGGGTAATAAGCACAGATACGCAGTATTTT. Translated: CSARTGVISTDTQYF.

This clonotype was detected ten times or more. The chain couples TRBV12-3 or TRBV12-4 to TRBJ2-7; no definite D call. The CDR3 spans 13 residues. The V end was cut by 2 bases, the J end by 4 bases, with 9 bases between. The chain's CDR3 is CASSLSPNYEQYV. CDR3 in DNA: TGTGCCAGCAGTTTATCACCTAATTACGAGCAGTACGTC.

A few counts support this clonotype. The rearrangement uses TRBV7-2 and TRBJ2-7; 7 bases match TRBD2. This CDR3 has 14 amino acids. Germline loops: CDR1 SGHTA, CDR2 FQGNSA. V lost 6 bases and J lost 4; bases outside the gene matches: 9. CDR3 nucleotides: TGTGCCAGCAGAGAGGGCGGGAGAGGGTACGAGCAGTACTTC. Its protein is CASREGGRGYEQYF.

The chain joins TRBV15 to TRBJ2-3; 8 bases match TRBD2. The CDR3 loop spans 14 amino acids. Trimming cost V 4 bases and J 3 bases; bases outside gene matches: 3. Germline assignment: CDR1 LNHNV and CDR2 YYDKDF (reference sequence). The CDR3 spells CATSIQRETDTQYF. The CDR3 DNA sequence: TGTGCCACCAGCATTCAGCGGGAGACAGATACGCAGTATTTT.

This clonotype was detected many times. This chain uses TRBV5-1 with TRBJ2-7; D may be TRBD2 (6 bases). The V end was cut by 0 bases, the J end by 2 bases, with 12 bases between. Germline CDR1 and CDR2: SGHRS and YFSETQ. CDR3 length equals 15 residues. The CDR3 DNA sequence: TGCGCCAGCAGCTTGGGGACGGGACTCACCTACGAGCAGTACTTC. Its translation: CASSLGTGLTYEQYF.

The chain has TRBV20-1 and TRBJ2-1; maybe TRBD2 (5 bases). CDR3 size: 15 residues. The germline V gene has CDR1 DFQATT and CDR2 SNEGSKA (reference sequence). V lost 1 base and J 3 bases, leaving 13 bases between the germline ends. The CDR3 DNA sequence: TGCAGTGCTAGAGCCGAGGGAACGGTCTACAATGAGCAGTTCTTC. This translates into CSARAEGTVYNEQFF.

The rearrangement links TRBV20-1 to TRBJ2-1; D call uncertain. CDR1 and CDR2 (germline): DFQATT, SNEGSKA (reference sequence). The CDR3 length is 17 residues. Trimming removed 7 bases at V and 0 bases at J, with 22 bases between. The CDR3: CSVGSFLTESSYNEQFF. CDR3 nucleotides: TGCAGTGTCGGGTCCTTTTTAACTGAAAGCTCCTACAATGAGCAGTTCTTC.

The V gene is TRBV5-5, the J gene TRBJ2-5, with 11 bases aligning to TRBD1. The V gene end was trimmed by 1 base and the J gene end by 0 bases; junction bases not matched to a gene: 2. The germline V gene encodes CDR1 SGHKS and CDR2 YYEKEE (reference sequence). This CDR3 contains 16 residues. CDR3 protein: CASSLWGQGDQETQYF. CDR3 sequence (DNA): TGTGCCAGCAGCTTGTGGGGACAGGGGGACCAAGAGACCCAGTACTTC.

In its sample, this clonotype was seen many times. The V and J genes are TRBV9 and TRBJ2-3, with D unclear. The CDR3 spans 15 residues. In germline, CDR1 is SGDLS, CDR2 YYNGEE. V lost 0 bases, J lost 0 bases, and 8 bases lay in between. CDR3 coding DNA: TGTGCCAGCAGCGTAGTGACTTACAGCACAGATACGCAGTATTTT. It specifies CASSVVTYSTDTQYF.

This clonotype was seen many times. The gene calls are TRBV11-3 and TRBJ1-1; TRBD1 agrees at 8 bases. Germline loops: CDR1 SGHNT, CDR2 YENEEA. Trimming removed 5 bases from V and 5 bases from J; junction bases left unmatched: 7. The CDR3 has 14 residues. In DNA, the CDR3 is TGTGCCAGCAGCCCCCGGACAGGGTATACTGAAGCTTTCTTT. Translating gives CASSPRTGYTEAFF.

J is TRBJ2-7 and V is TRBV10-2; D perhaps matches TRBD2 (6 bases). The CDR3 loop spans 12 amino acids. Germline V gene lookup returns CDR1 WSHSY and CDR2 SAAADI. V was cut by 7 bases and J by 6 bases, with 13 bases left in between. This chain's CDR3 is CASTPGGVEQYV. CDR3 bases: TGCGCCAGCACCCCCGGAGGGGTCGAGCAGTACGTC.

This clonotype has a count of ten or more. The V and J genes are TRBV5-1 and TRBJ2-1, with TRBD2 identical over 7 bases. The trim removed 0 bases at V and 7 bases at J, leaving 7 bases unmatched. The CDR3 extends over 15 amino acids. Germline-derived CDR1 and CDR2 are SGHRS and YFSETQ. CDR3 coding DNA: TGCGCCAGCAGCTTGGCACCTGGGGGGGAGAATGAGCAGTTCTTC. This encodes CASSLAPGGENEQFF.

This clonotype has only a few counts. The rearrangement joins TRBV24-1 to TRBJ2-6, with D unresolved. Germline values: CDR1 KGHDR, CDR2 SFDVKD. This CDR3 comprises 15 residues. V was clipped by 4 bases and J by 4 bases, with 10 bases between them. The CDR3 region has the DNA TGTGCCACCAGTGAGCACAGCTCAGGGGCCAACGTCCTGACTTTC. Protein: CATSEHSSGANVLTF.

This chain joins TRBV6-2 or TRBV6-3 and TRBJ1-2; D is undetermined. The CDR3 sequence is 16 residues long. Trimming cost V 6 bases and J 2 bases, with 19 bases left between them. Germline loops: CDR1 MNHEY, CDR2 SVGEGT. In DNA form, the CDR3 reads TGTGCCAGCAGGCATCGTGCTTCCATGGCAAACTATGGCTACACCTTC. It specifies CASRHRASMANYGYTF.

At least ten counts were recorded for this clonotype. The chain combines TRBV20-1 with TRBJ2-5, with 11 bases identical to TRBD2. The germline CDR1 and CDR2 sequences are DFQATT and SNEGSKA (reference sequence). The CDR3 sequence is 21 residues long. J lost 4 bases, V lost 2 bases, and 24 bases had no gene match. In nucleotides, the CDR3 is TGCAGTGCTAGAACCCACACTAGCGGGAGCATCCATAGGGGTGGAGGAGAGACCCAGTACTTC. This translates into CSARTHTSGSIHRGGGETQYF.

The chain recombines TRBV7-9 with TRBJ2-3; D could derive from TRBD1 or TRBD2 (5 bases each). V shed 4 bases and J shed 11 bases, with 16 bases lying between them. Per the germline V gene, CDR1 is SEHNR and CDR2 is FQNEAQ (reference sequence). CDR3 length: 13 residues. CDR3 coding DNA: TGTGCCAGCAGCTCACTAGGGGATGGCGAGCAGTATTTT. This codes for CASSSLGDGEQYF.

This clonotype was observed a few times. The chain uses TRBV5-1 and TRBJ2-1; 11 bases line up with TRBD2. The CDR3 contains 17 residues. V shed 2 bases, J shed 4 bases, and the junction held 8 bases outside the gene matches. Per germline, CDR1 SGHRS and CDR2 YFSETQ. The DNA for the CDR3 is TGCGCCAGCAGCTTCTCCGGGACTAGCGGATTATACAATGAGCAGTTCTTC. This translates into CASSFSGTSGLYNEQFF.

This clonotype was observed a few times. The chain joins TRBV21-1 to TRBJ2-7; the table names TRBD2, a call not compared with the DNA. TRBV21-1 is reported as a pseudogene. The CDR3 has 14 residues. The CDR3 loop is CASSIRGLPYEQYV. CDR3 in DNA: TGTGCCAGCAGCATTCGAGGGTTACCCTACGAGCAGTACGTC.

A few counts support this clonotype. The chain recombines TRBV7-7 with TRBJ2-1; either TRBD1 or TRBD2 may fit D (5 bases each). V lost 5 bases, J lost 3 bases, and 14 bases lay in between. The germline V gene encodes CDR1 SSHAT and CDR2 FNYEAQ (reference sequence). The CDR3 totals 15 residues. The DNA for the CDR3 is TGTGCCAGCAGCCTCCTCGGGGCTGACTACAATGAGCAGTTCTTC. This encodes CASSLLGADYNEQFF.

The chain couples TRBV5-1 to TRBJ1-4, with D unclear. Deletions cut 0 bases from V and 2 bases from J, with 8 bases between. Germline V lookup: CDR1 SGHRS, CDR2 YFSETQ. The CDR3 has 15 amino acids. CDR3 sequence (DNA): TGCGCCAGCAGCTTGGACGGGCGCACTAATGAAAAACTGTTTTTT. The encoded protein is CASSLDGRTNEKLFF.

The DNA for the CDR3 is TGCAGCGTTGGGCGGGAGCGGCGAGAGACCCAGTACTTC. It yields the protein CSVGRERRETQYF. The chain couples TRBV29-1 to TRBJ2-5; TRBD2 agrees at 7 bases. V lost 4 bases, J lost 4 bases, and 6 bases stayed unmatched. Per the germline V gene, CDR1 is SQVTM and CDR2 is ANQGSEA. CDR3 length: 13 residues.

This clonotype was seen a few times. The chain carries TRBV28 and TRBJ2-3; D is uncertain. Per germline, CDR1 MDHEN and CDR2 SYDVKM. V lost 5 bases to trimming and J lost 0 bases, with 12 bases between them. CDR3 length: 15 amino acids. CDR3 sequence: CASSPDLTSTDTQYF. The CDR3 bases are TGTGCCAGCAGTCCCGACCTTACTAGCACAGATACGCAGTATTTT.

The chain links TRBV12-3 or TRBV12-4 to TRBJ2-7, with a tentative D call TRBD2 (5 bases). V gave up 5 bases and J gave up 2 bases, with 13 bases separating them. The CDR3 is 14 amino acids. CDR3 nucleotide sequence: TGTGCCAGCAGTCAGAGGACTCGTGCCTACGAGCAGTACTTC. Residues: CASSQRTRAYEQYF.

CDR3 residues: CSEDPRAYNEQFF. The CDR3 region has the DNA TGCAGTGAGGACCCGAGGGCCTACAATGAGCAGTTCTTC. The chain has TRBV20-1 and TRBJ2-1; possibly TRBD2 for D (5 bases). CDR1 and CDR2 from the germline V gene are DFQATT and SNEGSKA (reference sequence). The V gene lost 7 bases and the J gene lost 2 bases, with 12 bases spanning the gap. The CDR3 has 13 residues.

A few counts support this clonotype. The chain uses TRBV6-1 and TRBJ1-2; weak D call: TRBD1 (5 bases). CDR3 length: 15 residues. The germline gives CDR1 MNHNS, CDR2 SASEGT. Deletions cut 10 bases from V and 4 bases from J, with 22 bases between. CDR3 residues: CATKTGTAALYGYTF. The CDR3 nucleotides read TGTGCCACCAAAACCGGGACGGCTGCCCTCTATGGCTACACCTTC.

About this clonotype itself: An end of the junction does not agree with germline; a read error may underlie this. The gene calls are TRBV5-1 and TRBJ1-1, with TRBD1 matching 7 bases. The V gene's germline CDR1 is SGHRS and CDR2 YFSETQ. This CDR3 has 15 residues. CDR3 nucleotides: TGCGACAGCAGCTTGGACCGACAGGGGAACACTGAAGCTTTCTTT. Translating it yields CDSSLDRQGNTEAFF.

This clonotype was seen a few times. The J gene is TRBJ1-5, the V gene TRBV6-1, with 9 bases fitting TRBD1. This CDR3 is 17 amino acids long. CDR1 is MNHNS and CDR2 is SASEGT in the germline V gene. The V segment lost 6 bases and the J segment 5 bases; nucleotides outside the gene matches: 14. CDR3 sequence (DNA): TGTGCCAGCAGGAACTATCCGGACAGGGGTAGTTATCAGCCCCAGCATTTT. Residues: CASRNYPDRGSYQPQHF.

This clonotype was seen a handful of times. V is TRBV15 and J is TRBJ2-3; 7 positions match TRBD2. Trimming removed 2 bases from V and 1 base from J; junction bases left unmatched: 9. The CDR3 extends over 17 amino acids. Germline CDR1 LNHNV, CDR2 YYDKDF (reference sequence). CDR3 in amino acids: CATSRPLYAGGTDTQYF. In nucleotides, the CDR3 is TGTGCCACCAGCAGACCCCTGTATGCGGGAGGCACAGATACGCAGTATTTT. The full variable domain, its missing parts supplied by reference TRBV15 and TRBJ2-3, is DAMVIQNPRYQVTQFGKPVTLSCSQTLNHNVMYWYQQKSSQAPKLLFHYYDKDFNNEADTPDNFQSRRPNTSFCFLDIRSPGLGDTAMYLCATSRPLYAGGTDTQYFGPGTRLTVL.

This sequence joins TRBV3-1 and TRBJ1-2, with 7 bases matching TRBD1. Germline CDR1 reads LGHDT; CDR2 reads YNNKEL (reference sequence). V lost 5 bases to trimming and J lost 8 bases; unmatched junction nucleotides: 5. CDR3 length equals 12 residues. The CDR3 loop reads CASSTRQGGYTF. The CDR3 DNA reads as TGTGCCAGCAGCACCCGACAGGGAGGCTACACCTTC. Looking up the rest from reference TRBV3-1 and TRBJ1-2 gives the full variable domain: DTAVSQTPKYLVTQMGNDKSIKCEQNLGHDTMYWYKQDSKKFLKIMFSYNNKELIINETVPNRFSPKSPDKAHLNLHINSLELGDSAVYFCASSTRQGGYTFGSGTRLTVV.